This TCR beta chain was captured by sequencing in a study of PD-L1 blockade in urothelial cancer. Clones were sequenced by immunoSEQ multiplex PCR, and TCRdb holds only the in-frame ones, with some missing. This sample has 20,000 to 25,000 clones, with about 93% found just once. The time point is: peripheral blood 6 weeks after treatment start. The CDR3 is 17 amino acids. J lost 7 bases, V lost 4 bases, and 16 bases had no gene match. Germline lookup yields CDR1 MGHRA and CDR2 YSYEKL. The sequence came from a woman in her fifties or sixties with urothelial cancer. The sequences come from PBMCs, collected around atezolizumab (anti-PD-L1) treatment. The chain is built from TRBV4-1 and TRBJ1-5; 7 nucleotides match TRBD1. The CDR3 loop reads CASSPRSPTGTSQPQHF. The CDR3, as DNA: TGCGCCAGCAGCCCTCGCTCCCCGACAGGGACCTCCCAGCCCCAGCATTTT.